This T cell receptor (beta chain) appears in the sequencing data of a study of T cell repertoires in cytomegalovirus infection. Whole-study context: It was recently identified HLA-C-restricted and well-studied HLA-B-restricted CMV epitopes that the study used.

TCRdb called the reads again in MiXCR, with one record for every CDR3 protein. The table includes roughly 990,000 distinct CDR3 sequences, 25% to 40% detected once. The table lists this clonotype with a few counts. Its matching antigen is unknown. Between the trimmed V and J ends, which lost 3 bases and 2 bases, there was a span of 11 bases. The CDR3 extends over 15 amino acids. Germline V gene data show CDR1 as LNHDA and CDR2 as SQIVND (reference sequence). Specimen: cultured CD8+ T cells from PBMCs, collected from culture after CMV antigen stimulation. This TCR came from a human donor in good health (CMV status not recorded). Some clones in this sample may be carry-over from other donors' samples. V is TRBV19 and J is TRBJ2-1; D is undetermined. The CDR3 coding sequence is TGTGCCAGTAGTATTCGGCAGGCGGCCTACAATGAGCAGTTCTTC. This gives the protein CASSIRQAAYNEQFF. Together with reference TRBV19 and TRBJ2-1, the CDR3 gives the full variable domain: DGGITQSPKYLFRKEGQNVTLSCEQNLNHDAMYWYRQDPGQGLRLIYYSQIVNDFQKGDIAEGYSVSREKKESFPLTVTSAQKNPTAFYLCASSIRQAAYNEQFFGPGTRLTVL.